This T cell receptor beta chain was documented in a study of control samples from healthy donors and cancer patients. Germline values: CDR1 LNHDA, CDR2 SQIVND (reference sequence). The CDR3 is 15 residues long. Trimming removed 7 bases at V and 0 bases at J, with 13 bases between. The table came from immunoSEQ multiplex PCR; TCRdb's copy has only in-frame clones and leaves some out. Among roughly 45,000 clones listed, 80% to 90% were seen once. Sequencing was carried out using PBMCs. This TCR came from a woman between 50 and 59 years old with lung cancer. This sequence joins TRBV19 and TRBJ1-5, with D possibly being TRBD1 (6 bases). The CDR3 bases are TGTGCCAGTATAAATAGGACAGCTAGCAATCAGCCCCAGCATTTT. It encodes CASINRTASNQPQHF.